The present TCR beta chain was sequenced within a study of T-cell reconstitution after alpha-beta-depleted transplantation in children. With 5 bases removed from V and 4 bases from J, the gap between germline ends came to 19 bases. This CDR3 comprises 16 residues. This clonotype has just a few counts. The TCRbeta library was prepared with unique molecular identifiers. Using its own MiXCR run on the PCR reads, TCRdb lists one record per CDR3 protein. Of approximately 640,000 distinct CDR3 sequences in the sample, about 15% were seen once. The source material was PBMCs from the stem cell graft donor, sampled from the stem cell graft. The chain joins TRBV12-3 or TRBV12-4 to TRBJ2-3; the D is unclear. This TCR derives from a human donor who donated a stem cell graft to a child with acute myeloid leukemia. CDR3 coding DNA: TGTGCCAGCAGTCCTGAGGCCTCCTACCGAGCAGATACGCAGTATTTT. Its translation: CASSPEASYRADTQYF.